The next 20 T cell receptor beta chains were all read from a single sample in a study of blood T cells in healthy people across ages. Through a sample-barcoded 5' primer and a J-beta primer mix, a second PCR was run for about 6 to 12 cycles. Using its own MiXCR run on the 5' RACE reads, TCRdb lists one record per CDR3 protein. Altogether 450,000 to 700,000 distinct CDR3 sequences are present, 25% to 30% being singletons, with the ten largest covering approximately 17%. The source material was blood. The receptor set was obtained from a woman in her seventies in good health.

The count of this clonotype is one. The chain has TRBV4-2 and TRBJ2-1; 10 positions agree with TRBD2. Germline V lookup: CDR1 LGHNA, CDR2 YNFKEQ. Unmatched junction bases numbered 4, after V lost 4 bases and J lost 4 bases. This CDR3 is 15 amino acids long. The DNA for the CDR3 is TGTGCCAGCAGCCCGGGACTAGCGCAGTACAATGAGCAGTTCTTC. Translation: CASSPGLAQYNEQFF.

The sample holds a few counts of this clonotype. This chain uses TRBV20-1 with TRBJ1-5, with D possibly being TRBD1 (5 bases). CDR3 length: 13 residues. Looked up from germline, CDR1 is DFQATT and CDR2 is SNEGSKA (reference sequence). Trimming pared 6 bases from V and 3 bases from J, leaving 12 bases between. The CDR3 DNA reads TGCAGTGCCGTCCGGGACTCCAATCAGCCCCAGCATTTT. Translated, it gives CSAVRDSNQPQHF.

There are a few counts of this clonotype. J is TRBJ2-5 and V is TRBV12-3 or TRBV12-4; no clear D. CDR3 length: 14 residues. V gave up 2 bases and J gave up 2 bases, with 9 bases separating them. The CDR3 region is CASSLTPLQETQYF. CDR3 nucleotides: TGTGCCAGCAGTTTAACGCCCCTGCAAGAGACCCAGTACTTC.

The V and J genes are TRBV20-1 and TRBJ2-2; D remains unclear. Trimming pared 4 bases from V and 5 bases from J, leaving 8 bases between. The germline V gene has CDR1 DFQATT and CDR2 SNEGSKA (reference sequence). CDR3 length: 12 amino acids. The CDR3 is CSAIVWTGELFF. The DNA of the CDR3 is TGCAGTGCTATCGTGTGGACCGGGGAGCTGTTTTTT.

The chain links TRBV20-1 to TRBJ1-5; 7 nucleotides line up with TRBD1. The CDR3 consists of 15 residues. Trimming cost V 0 bases and J 0 bases; bases outside gene matches: 2. CDR1 is DFQATT and CDR2 is SNEGSKA in the germline V gene (reference sequence). CDR3 residues: CSAREQGHSNQPQHF. The DNA of the CDR3 is TGCAGTGCTAGAGAACAGGGGCATAGCAATCAGCCCCAGCATTTT.

This clonotype was observed a handful of times. The chain recombines TRBV28 with TRBJ2-4; the match to TRBD2 covers 12 bases. Germline CDR1 reads MDHEN; CDR2 reads SYDVKM. This CDR3 comprises 14 residues. The ends lost 2 bases at V and 13 bases at J; junction bases unmatched: 6. This CDR3 reads CASSLLAGGPGQYF. CDR3 nucleotides: TGTGCCAGCAGTTTACTAGCGGGGGGGCCAGGACAGTACTTC.

In its sample, this clonotype was seen a few times. The rearrangement joins TRBV7-2 to TRBJ1-2, with D possibly TRBD1 on 5 matching bases. Per germline, CDR1 SGHTA and CDR2 FQGNSA. Trimming shortened V by 1 base and J by 2 bases, and 8 bases separated the two germline ends. The CDR3 is 14 residues long. The CDR3 bases are TGTGCCAGCAGCTTAGGTGACAGCAACTATGGCTACACCTTC. It is translated as CASSLGDSNYGYTF.

CDR3 sequence (DNA): TGTGCCAGCAGCTTAGCTAGCCTAAACACAGATACGCAGTATTTT. Amino acids: CASSLASLNTDTQYF. The chain combines TRBV13 with TRBJ2-3; D possibly corresponds to TRBD2 (5 bases). Germline assignment: CDR1 PRHDT and CDR2 FYEKMQ (reference sequence). Between the trimmed V and J ends, which lost 1 base and 2 bases, there was a span of 10 bases. The CDR3 sequence is 15 residues long.

The chain couples TRBV5-5 to TRBJ1-1; D remains unclear. V shed 0 bases and J shed 4 bases, with 13 bases lying between them. Germline CDR1 SGHKS, CDR2 YYEKEE (reference sequence). The CDR3 length is 15 residues. CDR3 in amino acids: CASSLVAGGGTEAFF. CDR3 DNA: TGTGCCAGCAGCTTGGTAGCAGGCGGAGGCACTGAAGCTTTCTTT.

This clonotype was seen only once. This chain links TRBV4-3 with TRBJ2-3, with 8 bases aligning to TRBD2. Germline CDR1 and CDR2: LGHNA and YSLEER. Unmatched junction bases numbered 11, after V lost 4 bases and J lost 2 bases. The CDR3 sequence is 17 residues long. CDR3 nucleotides: TGCGCCAGCAGCCGATCGAGAGGACTAGCAACCACAGATACGCAGTATTTT. Its protein product is CASSRSRGLATTDTQYF.

This clonotype was counted only a few times. This chain connects TRBV29-1 to TRBJ1-1; D is ambiguous. Per the germline V gene, CDR1 is SQVTM and CDR2 is ANQGSEA. This CDR3 contains 13 residues. The CDR3 sequence: CTAAPGPREEAFF. CDR3 nucleotides: TGCACAGCGGCTCCGGGCCCCCGAGAGGAAGCTTTCTTT.

This chain connects TRBV10-3 to TRBJ1-2, with 8 bases that match TRBD1. Germline values: CDR1 ENHRY, CDR2 SYGVKD. The V gene end was trimmed by 3 bases and the J gene end by 4 bases; junction bases not matched to a gene: 7. The CDR3 consists of 15 residues. In DNA form, the CDR3 reads TGTGCCATCAGTGATTGGACAGGGAGTTTCTATGGCTACACCTTC. It specifies CAISDWTGSFYGYTF.

This clonotype has just a few counts. V is TRBV20-1 and J is TRBJ2-5; possible D gene TRBD1, 6 bases. Trimming removed 7 bases at V and 0 bases at J, with 9 bases between. The CDR3 is 12 residues long. From germline, CDR1 is DFQATT and CDR2 SNEGSKA (reference sequence). The CDR3 DNA reads TGCAGTGTTCGGGACAACCAAGAGACCCAGTACTTC. It translates to CSVRDNQETQYF.

V gene TRBV25-1 combines with J gene TRBJ2-7; 9 bases align to TRBD1. Trimming at V came to 6 bases and at J to 0 bases, leaving 3 bases not matched to a gene. Per the germline V gene, CDR1 is MGHDK and CDR2 is SYGVNS. This CDR3 has 14 amino acids. The CDR3 DNA reads as TGTGCCAGCAGCGACAGGGGGGGCTCCTACGAGCAGTACTTC. Translation gives CASSDRGGSYEQYF.

The V and J genes are TRBV5-1 and TRBJ2-3; 9 bases fit TRBD2. V lost 4 bases to trimming and J lost 3 bases; unmatched junction nucleotides: 9. This CDR3 has 16 residues. From germline, CDR1 is SGHRS and CDR2 YFSETQ. The CDR3 reads CASSTALAGPTDTQYF. The CDR3 nucleotides are TGCGCCAGCAGCACAGCCCTAGCGGGGCCGACAGATACGCAGTATTTT. The complete variable domain, with remaining parts taken from reference TRBV5-1 and TRBJ2-3, reads KAGVTQTPRYLIKTRGQQVTLSCSPISGHRSVSWYQQTPGQGLQFLFEYFSETQRNKGNFPGRFSGRQFSNSRSEMNVSTLELGDSALYLCASSTALAGPTDTQYFGPGTRLTVL.

The V and J genes are TRBV6-1 and TRBJ2-3; 9 bases align to TRBD2. The CDR3 is made up of 14 amino acids. CDR1 MNHNS and CDR2 SASEGT come from the germline V gene. After removal of 9 bases from V and 5 bases from J, the junction contained 9 bases not matched to a gene. The CDR3 reads CASSRAGGEDTQYF. The CDR3 DNA reads as TGTGCCAGTTCGAGAGCGGGGGGAGAAGATACGCAGTATTTT.

The chain is built from TRBV28 and TRBJ1-1; the D is unclear. From germline, CDR1 is MDHEN and CDR2 SYDVKM. The CDR3 has 13 amino acids. Trimming removed 1 base at V and 4 bases at J, with 7 bases between. CDR3 in amino acids: CASSLYRGTEAFF. The CDR3 nucleotides are TGTGCCAGCAGTTTATATCGGGGCACTGAAGCTTTCTTT.

This clonotype was detected a few times. V and J are TRBV20-1 and TRBJ2-5; D possibly uses TRBD1 or TRBD2 (6 bases each). The CDR3 has 14 residues. V gave up 1 base and J gave up 11 bases, with 20 bases separating them. Germline CDR1 is DFQATT and CDR2 is SNEGSKA (reference sequence). The CDR3 DNA is TGCAGTGCTAGAGTGACAGGAGGGGGAGGAGAGCAGTACTTC. This codes for CSARVTGGGGEQYF.

Of note for this clonotype: The junction departs from germline at one end; a sequencing error may be responsible. The V gene is TRBV4-3, the J gene TRBJ1-1; no firm D call. Germline values: CDR1 LGHNA, CDR2 YSLEER. CDR3 size: 15 residues. The CDR3 spells CASSQDLGRNTEALF. The DNA of the CDR3 is TGCGCCAGCAGCCAAGATCTGGGTAGGAACACTGAAGCTCTCTTT.

The rearrangement links TRBV4-3 to TRBJ2-5; 7 bases agree with TRBD1. V was pared by 0 bases and J by 5 bases, with 6 bases of the junction left unmatched. Germline CDR1 and CDR2: LGHNA and YSLEER. CDR3 length: 15 residues. This chain's CDR3 is CASSQDSGGWETQYF. In nucleotides, the CDR3 is TGCGCCAGCAGCCAAGATTCAGGGGGTTGGGAGACCCAGTACTTC.